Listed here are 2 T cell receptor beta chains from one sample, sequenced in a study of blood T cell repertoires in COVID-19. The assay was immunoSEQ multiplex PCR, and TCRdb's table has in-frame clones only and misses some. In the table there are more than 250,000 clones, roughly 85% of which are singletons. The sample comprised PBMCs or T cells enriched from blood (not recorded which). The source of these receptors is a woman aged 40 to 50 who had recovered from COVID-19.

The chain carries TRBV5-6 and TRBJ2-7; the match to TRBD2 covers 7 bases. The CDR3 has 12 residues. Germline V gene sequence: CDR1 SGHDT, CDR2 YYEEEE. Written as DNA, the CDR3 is TGTGGCCTCCCAGCGGGGTACTACGAGCAGTACTTC. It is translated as CGLPAGYYEQYF.

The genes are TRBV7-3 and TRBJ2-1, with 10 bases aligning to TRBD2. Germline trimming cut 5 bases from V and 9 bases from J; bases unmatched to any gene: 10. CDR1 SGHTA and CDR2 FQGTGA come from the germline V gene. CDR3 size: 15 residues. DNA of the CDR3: TGTGCCAGCAGCCCCGGGACTAGCGAACCGGGTGAGCAGTTCTTC. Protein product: CASSPGTSEPGEQFF.